This paragraph reports one T cell receptor beta chain. The antigen is undetermined. Approximately 9.7 milliliters was the volume of peripheral blood drawn from each donor. The CDR3 is 16 amino acids. The junction had 7 bases not matched to a gene; V was cut back by 2 bases and J by 1 base. The germline CDR1 and CDR2 sequences are SGHRS and YFSETQ. This sample is part of a study of blood T cells in healthy people across ages. Study results and limitations: Versus aged donors, long-lived donors had higher diversity and more naive CD4+ cells. PBMCs were not sorted, which prevented a conclusive comparison of naive versus antigen-experienced cells.

Through a sample-barcoded 5' primer and a J-beta primer mix, a second PCR was run for roughly 6 to 12 cycles. All cDNA molecules were each tagged by a template-switch adaptor with 12 random nucleotides. TCRdb re-analysed the 5' RACE reads in MiXCR, keeping a single row per CDR3 protein. Of hundreds of thousands of distinct CDR3 sequences in the sample, approximately 21% are singletons; the top ten hold more than 3%. This TCR derives from a man aged 70 or older in good health. This chain links TRBV5-1 with TRBJ2-3; 7 bases are a match to TRBD2. Sequenced material: blood. The CDR3 region is CASSFGGRGGTDTQYF. The CDR3 coding sequence is TGCGCCAGCAGCTTCGGCGGGAGAGGTGGCACAGATACGCAGTATTTT.